This T cell receptor (beta chain) derives from a study of post-analysis software for immune sequencing data. Regarding the study as a whole: Relative to controls, patients had several TRBV segments at higher frequency, with TRBV5-6, TRBV5-1 and TRBV20-1 among these.

As regards this clonotype: The antigen remains unidentified.

In germline, CDR1 is MNHNS, CDR2 SASEGT. The V and J ends lost 3 bases and 2 bases respectively, with 11 bases between them. This CDR3 contains 14 residues. Presence of unique molecular identifiers characterized the TCR beta cDNA libraries. MiXCR, run by TCRdb on the PCR reads, gives a single entry per CDR3 protein. The data show hundreds of thousands of distinct CDR3 sequences, around 40% seen once. The source material was blood. The V gene is TRBV6-1, the J gene TRBJ2-7, with D unresolved. The sequence was collected from a girl between 10 and 17 years old with multiple sclerosis. CDR3 sequence: CASSEAAPPYEQYF. CDR3 bases: TGTGCCAGCAGTGAGGCAGCTCCACCCTACGAGCAGTACTTC.